One and the same sample provided the 21 T cell receptor beta chains below, sequenced in a study of blood T cell repertoires in COVID-19. Assay used: immunoSEQ multiplex PCR; TCRdb lists only in-frame clones, some missing. The sample lists 200,000 to 300,000 clones, approximately 85% seen once, with approximately 2.1% in the top ten. Sequencing was carried out using PBMCs or T cells enriched from blood (not recorded which). The receptor source for this set is a woman in her 50s who had recovered from COVID-19.

This chain links TRBV4-1 with TRBJ1-5; 7 bases match TRBD1. Germline CDR1 is MGHRA and CDR2 is YSYEKL. With 0 bases clipped from V and 5 bases from J, the junction kept 4 bases outside the gene matches. This CDR3 is built from 15 residues. The CDR3 reads CASSQDDRDHQPQHF. The CDR3 nucleotides are TGCGCCAGCAGCCAAGATGACAGGGATCATCAGCCCCAGCATTTT.

This clone was found a few times. V usage is TRBV5-1 and J usage is TRBJ2-7; 13 nucleotides align to TRBD2. CDR1 SGHRS and CDR2 YFSETQ come from the germline V gene. This CDR3 spans 16 amino acids. V trimming: 5 bases; J trimming: 2 bases; junction bases outside the gene matches: 7. The CDR3: CASRWGTSGATYEQYF. CDR3 sequence (DNA): TGCGCCAGCAGATGGGGGACTAGCGGGGCCACCTACGAGCAGTACTTC.

This clone was detected a few times. This chain connects TRBV7-2 to TRBJ1-4, with TRBD1 matching over 7 bases. In germline, CDR1 is SGHTA, CDR2 FQGNSA. The CDR3 spans 12 residues. J lost 6 bases, V lost 8 bases, and 3 bases had no gene match. CDR3 in amino acids: CASRTGDEKLFF. The CDR3 region has the DNA TGTGCCAGCCGCACAGGGGATGAAAAACTGTTTTTT.

V usage is TRBV7-3 and J usage is TRBJ2-6; no reliable D call. Per germline, CDR1 SGHTA and CDR2 FQGTGA. V was shortened by 1 base and J by 0 bases, with 7 bases between the two germline ends. The CDR3 loop spans 16 amino acids. The CDR3 region has the DNA TGTGCCAGCAGCTTAAGTAGAGTCTCTGGGGCCAACGTCCTGACTTTC. Protein product: CASSLSRVSGANVLTF. The full variable domain, with the rest looked up from reference TRBV7-3 and TRBJ2-6, is GAGVSQTPSNKVTEKGKYVELRCDPISGHTALYWYRQSLGQGPEFLIYFQGTGAADDSGLPNDRFFAVRPEGSVSTLKIQRTERGDSAVYLCASSLSRVSGANVLTFGAGSRLTVL.

V usage is TRBV4-1 and J usage is TRBJ2-6, with D possibly matching TRBD1 (5 bases). This CDR3 has 16 residues. In germline, CDR1 is MGHRA, CDR2 YSYEKL. V was cut by 1 base and J by 3 bases, with 10 bases left in between. This CDR3 is CASSQGQGGGANVLTF. CDR3 nucleotide sequence: TGCGCCAGCAGCCAAGGGCAGGGTGGTGGGGCCAACGTCCTGACTTTC.

The V call is TRBV29-1, the J call TRBJ2-7, with 7 bases identical to TRBD1. The CDR3 length is 13 residues. The trim removed 6 bases at V and 6 bases at J, leaving 11 bases unmatched. Germline V lookup: CDR1 SQVTM, CDR2 ANQGSEA. In DNA form, the CDR3 reads TGCAGCGTGACCCGAACCCCAGGGGGCGAGCAGTACTTC. As protein: CSVTRTPGGEQYF.

V usage is TRBV19 and J usage is TRBJ1-5; the D gene is possibly TRBD1 (6 bases). Germline CDR1 is LNHDA and CDR2 is SQIVND (reference sequence). This CDR3 is built from 18 residues. V shed 5 bases and J shed 1 base, with 21 bases lying between them. CDR3 DNA sequence: TGTGCCAGTAGTCCGCTCGTGTCAGGGGCAAGAAGCAATCAGCCCCAGCATTTT. It codes for CASSPLVSGARSNQPQHF. Full variable domain (missing parts from reference TRBV19 and TRBJ1-5): DGGITQSPKYLFRKEGQNVTLSCEQNLNHDAMYWYRQDPGQGLRLIYYSQIVNDFQKGDIAEGYSVSREKKESFPLTVTSAQKNPTAFYLCASSPLVSGARSNQPQHFGDGTRLSIL.

The J gene is TRBJ2-7, the V gene TRBV21-1; the DNA was not compared with TRBD1, the D call given in the table. TRBV21-1 constitutes a pseudogene. This CDR3 has 16 residues. CDR3 protein: CASSNTGGQGALEQYF. CDR3 nucleotide sequence: TGTGCCAGCAGCAATACAGGGGGACAGGGGGCTCTCGAGCAGTACTTC.

V gene TRBV7-2 combines with J gene TRBJ2-6, with D uncertain. This CDR3 contains 14 residues. Germline CDR1 reads SGHTA; CDR2 reads FQGNSA. V was cut by 8 bases and J by 4 bases, with 12 bases left in between. As DNA, the CDR3 is TGTGCCAGCCTGGCCCTCTTCGGGGCCAACGTCCTGACTTTC. The encoded protein is CASLALFGANVLTF.

The chain joins TRBV11-3 to TRBJ2-7; D is perhaps TRBD2 (7 bases). CDR1 SGHNT and CDR2 YENEEA come from the germline V gene. The CDR3 totals 14 residues. V lost 2 bases and J lost 4, with 12 bases in between. Here the CDR3 reads CASSLQGGGYEQYF. In DNA, the CDR3 is TGTGCCAGCAGCTTACAGGGAGGGGGATACGAGCAGTACTTC.

This clone appeared once. The CDR3 DNA reads as TGTGCCACCAGTGATCCTCGACAGCATTTCTACAATGAGCAGTTCTTC. Translated, it gives CATSDPRQHFYNEQFF. This chain links TRBV24-1 with TRBJ2-1; D might be TRBD1 (5 bases). CDR3 length: 16 amino acids. V lost 3 bases, J lost 3 bases, and 14 bases lay in between. Germline CDR1 reads KGHDR; CDR2 reads SFDVKD.

Worth noting for this clone: Germline and junction disagree at one end, which may indicate a read error. The CDR3, as DNA: TGTGCCAGCAGCTTAACCCTAGAGGAGTTT. As protein: CASSLTLEEF. V gene TRBV11-2 combines with J gene TRBJ2-2; D remains unclear. Per the germline V gene, CDR1 is SGHAT and CDR2 is FQNNGV. This CDR3 spans 10 amino acids.

The chain combines TRBV6-1 with TRBJ1-1; 12 bases match TRBD1. In germline, CDR1 is MNHNS, CDR2 SASEGT. The CDR3 length is 16 residues. The V gene end was trimmed by 4 bases and the J gene end by 5 bases; junction bases not matched to a gene: 8. The chain's CDR3 is CASSAGTGGRGTEAFF. The CDR3 coding sequence is TGTGCCAGCAGTGCCGGGACAGGGGGCCGGGGTACTGAAGCTTTCTTT.

This sequence joins TRBV6-2 or TRBV6-3 and TRBJ1-2; D unclear. This CDR3 has 13 residues. Trimming removed 6 bases at V and 0 bases at J, with 8 bases between. Germline V gene sequence: CDR1 MNHEY, CDR2 SVGEGT. In nucleotides, the CDR3 is TGTGCCAGCAGCGCCTATCCTAACTATGGCTACACCTTC. Translated: CASSAYPNYGYTF.

The V call is TRBV6-5, the J call TRBJ1-2; the D is unclear. The germline V gene has CDR1 MNHEY and CDR2 SVGAGI. This CDR3 is built from 11 residues. V was pared by 5 bases and J by 13 bases, with 14 bases between. Written as DNA, the CDR3 is TGTGCCAGCAGTCACCATGGGAGTTTCACCTTC. Its protein is CASSHHGSFTF.

The chain couples TRBV19 to TRBJ2-3, with 11 bases matching TRBD2. This CDR3 is built from 15 residues. Germline V lookup: CDR1 LNHDA, CDR2 SQIVND (reference sequence). Trimming at V came to 3 bases and at J to 4 bases, leaving 3 bases not matched to a gene. The CDR3 coding sequence is TGTGCCAGTAGTATGACTAGCGGGGCCTCAGATACGCAGTATTTT. This encodes CASSMTSGASDTQYF.

The V and J genes are TRBV6-5 and TRBJ1-1; D is perhaps TRBD1 (6 bases). The CDR3 sequence is 15 residues long. Trimming removed 6 bases from V and 1 base from J, with 15 bases in between. Germline CDR1 and CDR2: MNHEY and SVGAGI. CDR3 sequence: CASRAPGQPNTEAFF. CDR3 nucleotides: TGTGCCAGCAGGGCCCCCGGACAGCCGAACACTGAAGCTTTCTTT.

The chain is built from TRBV3-1 (or the pseudogene TRBV3-2) and TRBJ2-7; possibly TRBD2 for D (6 bases). Germline loops: CDR1 LGHDT, CDR2 YNNKEL (reference sequence). This CDR3 contains 15 residues. Trimming took off 4 bases at V and 0 bases at J, with 13 bases between the two ends. CDR3 in DNA: TGTGCCAGCAGCCCTACTCCGGGAGCCTCCTACGAGCAGTACTTC. It encodes CASSPTPGASYEQYF.

This chain joins TRBV6-5 and TRBJ2-7; 8 nucleotides align to TRBD2. V lost 4 bases, J lost 1 base, and 3 bases stayed unmatched. There are 14 residues in the CDR3. CDR1 MNHEY and CDR2 SVGAGI come from the germline V gene. CDR3 sequence reads: CASSSAGASYEQYF. The CDR3 nucleotides are TGTGCCAGCAGTTCAGCGGGGGCTTCCTACGAGCAGTACTTC.

The chain uses TRBV6-6 and TRBJ2-7, with a tentative D call TRBD2 (6 bases). The CDR3 is 12 amino acids. Germline CDR1 reads MNHNY; CDR2 reads SVGAGI (reference sequence). Trimming took off 8 bases at V and 3 bases at J, with 11 bases between the two ends. This CDR3 reads CASAVGGYEQYF. The CDR3, as DNA: TGTGCCAGCGCGGTGGGGGGCTACGAGCAGTACTTC.

This rearrangement joins TRBV15 to TRBJ2-5; 8 nucleotides match TRBD1. The V and J ends lost 4 bases and 3 bases, in that order; junction bases with no gene match: 4. The CDR3 covers 14 residues. CDR1 is LNHNV, CDR2 YYDKDF, per germline (reference sequence). The CDR3 spells CATSTGQGKETQYF. The CDR3 DNA reads as TGTGCCACCAGCACCGGACAGGGCAAAGAGACCCAGTACTTC.